These T cell receptor beta chains were read from a single sample in a study of cytomegalovirus exposure and HLA in healthy donors. TCRdb keeps only in-frame clones here, not all; method: immunoSEQ multiplex PCR. The data show over 60,000 clones, with approximately 70% seen just once and approximately 14% held by the top ten. Source material: PBMCs. The receptor set was obtained from a male donor in good health and CMV-seropositive. Each CDR3 is given with its conserved first and last residue. Some rows mark clone size as missing; the rest say once, few, many or name a class of expanded clone.

size	V	CDR3
.	TRBV5-1	CASSFYGGYEQYF
.	TRBV14	CPPPGGQETQYF
once	TRBV7-2	CASRAGSYYGYTF
.	TRBV14	CASSQLSSYNSPLHF
.	TRBV5-1	CASSLNRALTGEGGYTF
.	TRBV5-4	CASSADNSYEQYF
.	TRBV25-1	CASSRLGGTGEYSPLHF
once	TRBV2	CARGQDPYEQYF
.	TRBV5-1	CASSLRVSSSGANVLTF
.	TRBV6-5	CASSRTGRTGNTIYF
.	TRBV5-6	CASHLSAYEQYF
.	TRBV7-2	CASSSPYGLQETQYF
.	TRBV18	CASSLREYEQYF
.	TRBV19	CASSIGLSGANVLTF
.	TRBV10-2	CATRDPEAQYF
.	TRBV19	CASSQLAGGLSYNEQFF
.	TRBV25-1	CASRGGTSGHNEQFF
once	TRBV18	CASSFRQGMSPEAFF
.	TRBV19	CASSIGNVAGGIQETQYF
.	TRBV6-6	CASFLSVGSSYEQYF
.	TRBV6-1	CAGGSEVISNQPQHF
few	TRBV5-6	CASSPGHGSYSNQPQHF
few	TRBV6-1	CASRDRGHEQYF
.	TRBV5-4	CASSAWTDMNTEAFF
.	TRBV5-6	CASSSLLAGIQETQYF
.	TRBV5-5	CASSLGEGSGIETQYF
.	TRBV30	CAWNSQGARTEAFF
.	TRBV30	CAWSRGLGNEQYF
.	TRBV25-1	CASSGPLGVNYGYTF
.	TRBV29-1	CSVRGQGNSPLHF
.	TRBV9	CASSAGQGAPNYGYTF
.	TRBV18	CASSPGHLLGTQYF
.	TRBV20-1	CSAGGPGLFF
.	TRBV11-2	CASSLEGAGAANEKLFF
once	TRBV6-5	CASTAGVSYEQYF
few	TRBV4-1	CASGRLAGGTDTQYF
.	TRBV19	CASSIGLAGINEQFF
.	TRBV30	CAWNEGAATNEKLFF
.	TRBV11-2	CASSLQGDRGDGYTF
few	TRBV10-2	CASSETSVTDTQYF
.	TRBV6-6	CASSYGQGSTNEKLFF
.	TRBV9	CASSVGRLSGDNEKLFF
.	TRBV13	CASSSRDRPINEQFF
.	TRBV11-3	CASSYSPPKDTQYF
.	TRBV19	CASSIKTSYEQYF
.	TRBV5-4	CASSREESETQYF
.	TRBV6-5	CASRQDRGLGEQYF
.	TRBV6-5	CASSYSGTRGYTF
.	TRBV7-9	CASSSGPQGDEQYF
.	TRBV15	CATSSRWGANYGYTF
few	TRBV10-1	CASSESGIPGELFF
few	TRBV18	CASSPGQGLNTEAFF
.	TRBV5-1	CASSLAEAVTDTQYF
.	TRBV6-5	CASSYSVTSSTDTQYF
.	TRBV5-6	CASSLFQVLDGNQPQHF
.	TRBV30	CAWQGFGEQFF
.	TRBV6-1	CASSSWNTGELFF
.	TRBV5-6	CASSWGTENYGYTF